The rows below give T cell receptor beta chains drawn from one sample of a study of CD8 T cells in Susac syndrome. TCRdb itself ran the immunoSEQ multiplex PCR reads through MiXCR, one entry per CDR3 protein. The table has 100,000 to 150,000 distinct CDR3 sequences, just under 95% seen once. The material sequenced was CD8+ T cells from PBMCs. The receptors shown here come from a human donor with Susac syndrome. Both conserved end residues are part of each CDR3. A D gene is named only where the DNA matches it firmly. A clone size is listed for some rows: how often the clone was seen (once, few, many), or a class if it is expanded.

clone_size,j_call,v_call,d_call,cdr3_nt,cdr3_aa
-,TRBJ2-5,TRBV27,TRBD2,TGTGCCAGCAGTTTATTGGCTAGCGGCCTTCAAGAGACCCAGTACTTC,CASSLLASGLQETQYF
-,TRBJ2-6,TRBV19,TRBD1,TGTGCCAGTACCATAGGGACAGCTGGGGCCAACGTCCTGACTTTC,CASTIGTAGANVLTF
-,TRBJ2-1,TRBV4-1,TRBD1,TGCGCCAGCAGCCTGACCGGGACAGGGGGCTGGGAGCAGTTCTTC,CASSLTGTGGWEQFF
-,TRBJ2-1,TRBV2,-,TGTGCCAGCAGTGCAACAGGGTTCTCCTACAATGAGCAGTTCTTC,CASSATGFSYNEQFF
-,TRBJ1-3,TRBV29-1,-,TGCAGCGTCCGGGGTCCTGGAAACACCATATATTTT,CSVRGPGNTIYF
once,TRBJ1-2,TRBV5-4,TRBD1,TGTGCCAGCAGCTTCGGGACAGTCAAAACCTATGGCTACACCTTC,CASSFGTVKTYGYTF
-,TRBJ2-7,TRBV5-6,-,TGTGCCAGCAGCGCGGGGGCCTCCTACGAGCAGTACTTC,CASSAGASYEQYF
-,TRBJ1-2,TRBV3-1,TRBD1,TGTGCCAGCAGCCCGGACAGGGGAGTTAATGGCTACACCTTC,CASSPDRGVNGYTF
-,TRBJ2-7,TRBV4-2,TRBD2,TGTGCCAGCAGCCAAGGGCTTCGGGTAGCGGGAGACGAGCAGTACTTC,CASSQGLRVAGDEQYF
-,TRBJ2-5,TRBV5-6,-,TGTGCCAGCAGATTGCAGGGGGAGGCAGAGACCCAGTACTTC,CASRLQGEAETQYF
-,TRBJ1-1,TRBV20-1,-,TGCAGTGCTCTCAGGGTGGACGCGAACACTGAAGCTTTCTTT,CSALRVDANTEAFF
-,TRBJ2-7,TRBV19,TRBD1,TGTGCCAGCCGACAGGGGGCCCACGAGCAGTACTTC,CASRQGAHEQYF
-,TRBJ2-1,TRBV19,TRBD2,TGTGCCAGTAGGACCGGGACTAGTAGTAATGAGCAGTTCTTC,CASRTGTSSNEQFF
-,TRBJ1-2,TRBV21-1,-,TGTGCCAGCACCACAGGGAAGAACACCTTC,CASTTGKNTF
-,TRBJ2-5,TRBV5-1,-,TGCGCCAGCAGCTCAACCGCGACCGGGACGCTCCAAGAGACCCAGTACTTC,CASSSTATGTLQETQYF
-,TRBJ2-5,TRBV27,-,TGTGCCAGCAGTTTCGTAGGGGGCCAAGAGACCCAGTACTTC,CASSFVGGQETQYF
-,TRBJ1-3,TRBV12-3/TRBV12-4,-,TGTGCCAGCAGCTTAGATCTCTCTGGAAACACCATATATTTT,CASSLDLSGNTIYF
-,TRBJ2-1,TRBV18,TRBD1,TGTGCCAGCTCTCAGGCCGGGACAGGGGCCTACAATGAGCAGTTCTTC,CASSQAGTGAYNEQFF
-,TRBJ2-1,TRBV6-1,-,TGTGCCAGCAGTGCCGATCCTCAGGGGTTACCCTACAATGAGCAGTTCTTC,CASSADPQGLPYNEQFF
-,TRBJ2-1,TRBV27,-,TGTGCCAGCAGTTTACAGAAAGGGACAAGGGACTACAATGAGCAGTTCTTC,CASSLQKGTRDYNEQFF
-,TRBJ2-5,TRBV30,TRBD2,TGTGCCTGGAGTGTACTCGGACTAGCGGATAAAGAGACCCAGTACTTC,CAWSVLGLADKETQYF
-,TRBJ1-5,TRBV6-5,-,TGTGCCAGCAGTTACGCTCCTGGGGATAGCAATCAGCCCCAGCATTTT,CASSYAPGDSNQPQHF
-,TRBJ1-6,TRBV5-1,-,TGCGCCAGCAGCTTGGACCTTGACAGGCCGAATTCACCCCTCCACTTT,CASSLDLDRPNSPLHF